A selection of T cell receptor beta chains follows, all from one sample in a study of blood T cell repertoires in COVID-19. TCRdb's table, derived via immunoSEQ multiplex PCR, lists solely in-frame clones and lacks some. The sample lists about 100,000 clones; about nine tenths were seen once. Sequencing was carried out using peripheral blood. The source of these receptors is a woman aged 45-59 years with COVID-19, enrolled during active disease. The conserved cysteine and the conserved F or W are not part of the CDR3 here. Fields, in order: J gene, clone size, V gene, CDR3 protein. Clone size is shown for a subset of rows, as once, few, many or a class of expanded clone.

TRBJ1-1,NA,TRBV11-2,ASSLDSPTHSEAF
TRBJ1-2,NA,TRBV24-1,ATSDSYGYT
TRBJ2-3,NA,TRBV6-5,ASSFLHRVDTQY
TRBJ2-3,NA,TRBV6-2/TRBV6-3,ASSWGLAVSLDTQY
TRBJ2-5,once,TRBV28,ASADRGAGETQY
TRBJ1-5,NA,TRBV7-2,ASSFAGGPVKPQH
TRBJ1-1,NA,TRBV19,ASSITTGNEAF
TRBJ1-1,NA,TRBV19,ASSVQADTEAF
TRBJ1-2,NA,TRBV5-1,ASSPQGTGPYGYT
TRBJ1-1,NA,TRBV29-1,SVLTGPMNTEAF
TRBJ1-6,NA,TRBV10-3,AITEGGSPLH
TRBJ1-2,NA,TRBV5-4,ASRNRGRYT
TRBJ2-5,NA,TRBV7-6,ASSRGTAQETQY
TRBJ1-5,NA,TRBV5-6,ASSLRAGIGISNQPQH
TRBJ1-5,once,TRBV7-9,ASSSTNRGPDGQPQH
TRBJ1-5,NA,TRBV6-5,ASGQGSQPQH
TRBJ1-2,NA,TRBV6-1,ASSEAGVRGYT
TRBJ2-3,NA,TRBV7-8,ASSLQGSSTDTQY
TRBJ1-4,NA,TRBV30,AWRDRDRGGKLF
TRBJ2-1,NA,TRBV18,ASSSDQGGNNEQF
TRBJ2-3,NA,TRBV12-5,ASGSGLAGGADTQY
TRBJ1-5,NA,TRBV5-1,ASSLTGQRNQPQH
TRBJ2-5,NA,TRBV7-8,ASSGLRSGGQETQY
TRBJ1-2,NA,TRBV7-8,ASSLGYRDRAQGYT
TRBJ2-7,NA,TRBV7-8,ASSIWTAMTYEQY
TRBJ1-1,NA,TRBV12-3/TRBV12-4,ASGISEAF
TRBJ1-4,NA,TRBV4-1,ASSQESVGRGRTNEKLF
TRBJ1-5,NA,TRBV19,ASSMRGNQPQH
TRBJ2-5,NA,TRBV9,ASSPTPGLAGLSGTQY
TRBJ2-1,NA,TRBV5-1,ASSLGGRLAGLYNEQF
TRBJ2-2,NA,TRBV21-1,ASSHYGVAGVELF
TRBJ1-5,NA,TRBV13,ASSKGQTNQPQH